The following is a TCR beta chain sequence with its context. This clone was found a few times. This receptor's antigen is unknown. No qualities accompany the bases; no much larger clone lies one base away. The donors were healthy, HIV-negative adults with no recently reported acute infections or vaccinations. Every donor was a Caucasian adult residing in Nashville, Tennessee, USA. For unsorted samples, 75 million to 100 million PBMCs were counted and genomic DNA was extracted with the QIAamp DNA Blood Mini kit. Blood was collected by leukapheresis, and PBMCs were isolated by Ficoll-Histopaque density gradient centrifugation and then cryopreserved in liquid nitrogen vapor phase. The entry originates in a study of shared clonotypes between healthy human individuals (dated by TCRdb to about 2020). About the study as a whole: A few men and a couple of women, aged 18 to 49 years, made up the cohort. Different laboratories and diverse techniques were used to prepare libraries and sequence TCR repertoires, to increase sequencing depth and limit assay-specific biases. The study deeply sequenced blood TCR repertoires of 5 or 6 healthy adults to estimate repertoire size and the extent of clonotype sharing between individuals. Each donor's leukapheresis produced roughly between roughly 0.85 and 10 billion PBMCs.

V is trimmed back by 3 bases and J by 5 bases, and the junction contains 6 bases that no gene match accounts for. CDR1 MNHNS and CDR2 SASEGT were looked up in the germline V gene. Spanning cysteine to phenylalanine, the CDR3 consists of 14 amino acids. The entry retains the CDR3 DNA only, 42 bases that are in frame from base 1. Study-wide findings and limitations: Only blood was sampled, and tissue TCR repertoires likely differ from those in blood. Pairwise subsampling led to the expectation that sequencing depth would affect the degree of clonotype sharing among donors. Because the study included only a small number of donors, the genetic and exposure-history diversity represented was limited.

TCR CDR3 regions were amplified from genomic DNA by multiplex PCR using the deep immunoSEQ assay. Extracted genomic DNA from each cell subset was spread evenly across all wells of several immunoSEQ 96-well plates, with each plate serving as a replicate. Each replicate PCR for unsorted PBMC received 300 to 350 ng genomic DNA, equal to approximately 30,000 T cell genomes. Genomic DNA from unsorted PBMC was sequenced over ten immunoSEQ deep assay plates. The purified libraries were quantified using a Qubit 3.0 fluorometer, sized with a Bioanalyzer 2100, and then quantified again using the KAPA Library Quantification kit. Every immunoSEQ 96-well plate was sequenced on a dedicated single-read 150-cycle Illumina NextSeq 550 flow cell. The original methods were these. The immunoSEQ output contained only junctional sequences without quality scores, so filtering could not match that applied to full-length reads. To assign V/J genes and CDR3, sequences were annotated against IMGT germline references using PyIR, a Python wrapper for IgBLAST v1.9. Any read was removed if the V/J assignment was weak (E-value above 1e-6), the CDR3 was missing, or the read contained stop codons, out-of-frame junctions, or ambiguous translated residues. A V3J clonotype was defined by an identical inferred V gene, J gene, and CDR3 amino acid sequence. Percentage overlap between repertoires was calculated by dividing the number of shared unique clonotypes by the size of the smaller repertoire. RTK rarefaction, the Chao1 estimator, and Recon v2.1 estimates of unobserved clonotypes were used to assess repertoire richness. Imported from immuneACCESS, the table was reduced by TCRdb to in-frame sequences with V and J called. These copies leave out some clones; in studies compared against another copy, an unresolved V gene accounts for under half, and the cause of the remainder is not known. V and J calls plus clone size are reproduced from that table; the DNA served to infer D and trimming. For this sample there are about half a million clones; roughly 80% appear just once. The ten largest clones add up to about 13% of the sample.

The rearrangement joined TRBV6-1 to TRBJ2-7, and 8 bases in between align with TRBD1. This TCR derives from a woman aged 40-49 years in good health. Some clones in this sample may be carry-over from other donors' samples. Sequenced material: PBMCs. The DNA reads TGTGCCAGCAGTGATGGGGCAGGGGGCCACGAGCAGTACTTC. Translated, it gives CASSDGAGGHEQYF.